Listed here are 17 T cell receptor beta chains from one sample, sequenced in a study of shared clonotypes between healthy human individuals. This table comes from immunoSEQ multiplex PCR, and its TCRdb copy is limited to in-frame clones, with some not included. Among around 750,000 clones, around 74% were seen once, and the ten largest hold about 1.8%. Sequencing was carried out using memory CD4+ T cells sorted from blood. Indicated subset: CD45RA-negative fraction. The receptors come from a woman aged 25-40 years in good health.

The chain joins TRBV7-3 to TRBJ1-2; 9 bases are shared with TRBD1. V gave up 8 bases and J gave up 7 bases; unmatched junction bases: 11. The germline gives CDR1 SGHTA, CDR2 FQGTGA. This CDR3 spans 14 amino acids. CDR3 region: CASVLGNRGPGYTF. For the CDR3, the DNA is TGTGCCAGCGTCCTCGGGAACAGGGGGCCTGGCTACACCTTC.

This chain links TRBV18 with TRBJ1-4, with D perhaps matching TRBD1 (6 bases). The CDR3 loop spans 13 amino acids. In germline, CDR1 is KGHSH, CDR2 LQKENI. The V end was cut by 7 bases, the J end by 5 bases, with 11 bases between. The CDR3 here is CASLEQGNEKLFF. As DNA, the CDR3 is TGTGCCAGCTTAGAGCAGGGGAATGAAAAACTGTTTTTT.

This clone was found a few times. The chain is built from TRBV28 and TRBJ1-5, with D perhaps TRBD1 (6 bases). CDR3 size: 13 residues. Trimming stripped 5 bases from V and 8 bases from J, with 13 bases between. Germline CDR1 and CDR2: MDHEN and SYDVKM. The CDR3 nucleotides read TGTGCCAGCAGTGGACAGAGACGGGAGCCCCAGCATTTT. Translating it yields CASSGQRREPQHF. Based on the CDR3 plus reference TRBV28 and TRBJ1-5, the full variable domain is DVKVTQSSRYLVKRTGEKVFLECVQDMDHENMFWYRQDPGLGLRLIYFSYDVKMKEKGDIPEGYSVSREKKERFSLILESASTNQTSMYLCASSGQRREPQHFGDGTRLSIL.

V is TRBV7-2 and J is TRBJ2-6; a possible D gene is TRBD1 (5 bases). The germline V gene has CDR1 SGHTA and CDR2 FQGNSA. The CDR3 has 18 residues. The V end lost 1 base, the J end lost 0 bases, and 13 bases lay between the germline ends. The CDR3 region is CASSLVGRVNSGANVLTF. CDR3 coding DNA: TGTGCCAGCAGCTTAGTGGGGCGAGTGAACTCTGGGGCCAACGTCCTGACTTTC.

This clone appeared a few times. This chain joins TRBV2 and TRBJ1-1, with unresolved D. CDR3 length: 12 amino acids. Per germline, CDR1 SNHLY and CDR2 FYNNEI. V was cut by 1 base and J by 8 bases, with 8 bases left in between. The CDR3 sequence is CASSEGWVEAFF. The CDR3 DNA follows: TGTGCCAGCAGTGAAGGCTGGGTAGAAGCTTTCTTT.

This clone was detected only a few times. The chain uses TRBV2 and TRBJ2-2; TRBD2 matches 10 bases. CDR1 is SNHLY, CDR2 FYNNEI, per germline. J gave up 7 bases and V 9 bases, and 11 bases lay outside the gene matches. The CDR3 sequence is 15 residues long. CDR3 DNA: TGTGCCAGGAGCCCTAGCGGGAGAACCGACGGGGAGCTGTTTTTT. Amino acids: CARSPSGRTDGELFF. Looking up the rest from reference TRBV2 and TRBJ2-2 gives the full variable domain: EPEVTQTPSHQVTQMGQEVILRCVPISNHLYFYWYRQILGQKVEFLVSFYNNEISEKSEIFDDQFSVERPDGSNFTLKIRSTKLEDSAMYFCARSPSGRTDGELFFGEGSRLTVL.

This clone was counted between two and nine times. This same CDR3 is encoded by further DNA sequences in the sample. The rearrangement uses TRBV28 and TRBJ1-5; D not resolved. This CDR3 region has 11 residues. Trimming removed 4 bases at V and 5 bases at J, with 3 bases between. Germline CDR1 reads MDHEN; CDR2 reads SYDVKM. Written as DNA, the CDR3 is TGTGCCAGCAGTTCTTATCAGCCCCAGCATTTT. Protein: CASSSYQPQHF. The full variable domain, its missing parts supplied by reference TRBV28 and TRBJ1-5, is DVKVTQSSRYLVKRTGEKVFLECVQDMDHENMFWYRQDPGLGLRLIYFSYDVKMKEKGDIPEGYSVSREKKERFSLILESASTNQTSMYLCASSSYQPQHFGDGTRLSIL.

CDR3 region: CASSSDRGNYGYTF. Written as DNA, the CDR3 is TGTGCCAGCAGCTCGGACAGGGGGAACTATGGCTACACCTTC. This chain connects TRBV7-9 to TRBJ1-2, with 10 bases aligning to TRBD1. CDR1 is SEHNR and CDR2 is FQNEAQ in the germline V gene (reference sequence). With 4 bases clipped from V and 2 bases from J, the junction kept 1 base outside the gene matches. There are 14 residues in the CDR3.

As to this clone: Other DNA sequences within the sample encode an identical CDR3. This sequence joins TRBV5-1 and TRBJ1-5, with 7 nucleotides matching TRBD1. With 5 bases clipped from V and 6 bases from J, the junction kept 5 bases outside the gene matches. Germline lookup yields CDR1 SGHRS and CDR2 YFSETQ. The CDR3 covers 13 residues. This chain's CDR3 is CASSRTGSQPQHF. CDR3 nucleotides: TGCGCCAGCAGTCGGACAGGTAGTCAGCCCCAGCATTTT.

This sequence joins TRBV2 and TRBJ2-7, with 7 bases fitting TRBD2. The CDR3 runs 14 residues. V dropped 4 bases and J dropped 2; count of bases not matched to a gene: 5. Germline V CDR1 and CDR2: SNHLY, FYNNEI. CDR3 coding DNA: TGTGCCAGCAGTGTTGCCGGGGGGACCTACGAGCAGTACTTC. The encoded protein is CASSVAGGTYEQYF.

CDR3 sequence reads: CATSRDGGQTYEQYF. CDR3 bases: TGTGCCACCAGCAGAGATGGGGGACAGACCTACGAGCAGTACTTC. The chain is built from TRBV15 and TRBJ2-7, with 7 bases fitting TRBD1. CDR3 length equals 15 residues. V lost 0 bases and J lost 2; bases outside the gene matches: 4. CDR1 and CDR2 (germline): LNHNV, YYDKDF (reference sequence).

V is TRBV18 and J is TRBJ2-7; D not certain. Germline CDR1 KGHSH, CDR2 LQKENI. V lost 0 bases and J lost 6, with 9 bases in between. The CDR3 spans 13 residues. CDR3 nucleotide sequence: TGTGCCAGCTCACCACCGAGTTCGGGCGAGCAGTACTTC. It encodes CASSPPSSGEQYF. Combining the CDR3 with reference TRBV18 and TRBJ2-7 gives the whole variable domain NAGVMQNPRHLVRRRGQEARLRCSPMKGHSHVYWYRQLPEEGLKFMVYLQKENIIDESGMPKERFSAEFPKEGPSILRIQQVVRGDSAAYFCASSPPSSGEQYFGPGTRLTVT.

This chain joins TRBV9 and TRBJ2-7, with D perhaps matching TRBD1 (5 bases). The ends were cut back, 0 bases at V and 4 bases at J, with 11 bases in the middle. Germline values: CDR1 SGDLS, CDR2 YYNGEE. This CDR3 is 14 amino acids long. The CDR3 sequence is CASSVVPQAYEQYF. CDR3 sequence (DNA): TGTGCCAGCAGCGTAGTCCCACAGGCATACGAGCAGTACTTC.

The rearrangement joins TRBV2 to TRBJ1-2; a weak D match, TRBD1 (5 bases). Germline CDR1 SNHLY, CDR2 FYNNEI. V was pared by 7 bases and J by 4 bases, with 10 bases between. The CDR3 is 12 residues long. The CDR3 region has the DNA TGTGCCAGCACAGGAGGGACCTATGGCTACACCTTC. Translation gives CASTGGTYGYTF.

Concerning this clone: The sample has other DNA sequences that encode this CDR3 too. The chain links TRBV18 to TRBJ2-7, with 10 bases matching TRBD1. V shed 2 bases, J shed 4 bases, and the junction held 2 bases outside the gene matches. The CDR3 contains 14 residues. Germline CDR1 is KGHSH and CDR2 is LQKENI. CDR3 region: CASSPKGQGYEQYF. The CDR3 DNA reads TGTGCCAGCTCACCAAAGGGACAGGGGTACGAGCAGTACTTC.

A remark on this clone: Other DNA sequences of this sample code for an identical CDR3. CDR3 amino acids: CASSLGSFSYEQYF. The CDR3 bases are TGTGCCAGCAGCTTAGGATCCTTCTCCTACGAGCAGTACTTC. The rearrangement uses TRBV11-2 and TRBJ2-7; D remains unclear. CDR3 length: 14 residues. Trimming shortened V by 1 base and J by 0 bases, and 7 bases separated the two germline ends. CDR1 is SGHAT and CDR2 is FQNNGV in the germline V gene.

This chain uses TRBV27 with TRBJ2-7; D perhaps matches TRBD1 (6 bases). The CDR3 loop spans 11 amino acids. V lost 6 bases and J 4 bases, leaving 7 bases between the germline ends. The germline CDR1 and CDR2 sequences are MNHEY and SMNVEV (reference sequence). The CDR3 region is CASRGGYEQYF. The CDR3 region has the DNA TGTGCCAGCAGAGGGGGATACGAGCAGTACTTC.